This TCR beta chain was obtained from a study of blood T cell repertoires in COVID-19. Overall study: Specimens from acute and convalescent COVID-19 originated in the United States, Italy and Spain.

The method was immunoSEQ multiplex PCR; TCRdb's version includes in-frame clones alone and lacks a portion of them. In the table there are around 300,000 clones, 88% of which are singletons. In germline, CDR1 is LNHDA, CDR2 SQIVND (reference sequence). The CDR3 contains 18 residues. With V trimmed by 7 bases and J by 2 bases, 17 bases remained unmatched. Those enrolled, adults aged about 18 to 89 years, came from about two dozen US areas. Participant-given clinical history determined each cohort assignment. Sequenced sample: PBMCs or T cells enriched from blood (not recorded which). The receptor was isolated from a woman aged 45-59 years who had recovered from COVID-19. This chain joins TRBV19 and TRBJ1-1; TRBD1 matches 9 bases. CDR3 in DNA: TGTGCCAGTACCTCATCCACACGGGGGACAGGGATTAACACTGAAGCTTTCTTT. It specifies CASTSSTRGTGINTEAFF.